This T cell receptor beta chain was recovered during a study of shared clonotypes between healthy human individuals. The germline V and J ends were trimmed by 5 bases and 0 bases, with 8 bases remaining between them. The germline V gene encodes CDR1 SEHNR and CDR2 FQNEAQ (reference sequence). The CDR3 spans 14 residues. Each replicate PCR on the sorted subsets used roughly 210 ng DNA (roughly 27,000 T cell genomes). The table came from immunoSEQ multiplex PCR; TCRdb's copy has only in-frame clones and leaves some out. The data hold millions of clones, with 85% to 95% observed a single time. V and J are TRBV7-9 and TRBJ1-3; D is uncertain. The sequencing input was naive CD4+ T cells sorted from blood. Subset reported: CD45RA+ positively selected. The receptor's source is a man aged 18 to 30 in good health. CDR3 region: CASSRPSSGNTIYF. CDR3 sequence (DNA): TGTGCCAGCAGCAGGCCTTCCTCTGGAAACACCATATATTTT.